This is a list of T cell receptor beta chains from one sample in a study of blood T cell repertoires in COVID-19. The protocol was immunoSEQ multiplex PCR, while the TCRdb copy is restricted to in-frame clones and leaves out a portion. The sample has roughly 68,000 clones; about 82% are singletons. Material: peripheral blood. These receptors were obtained from a middle-aged man with acute or convalescent COVID-19. The CDR3 runs from the conserved cysteine through the conserved F or W. D genes are given only for firm matches. Clone size is given for some rows only: seen once, a few or many times, or a class if the clone is expanded.

clone_size | d_call | j_call | v_call | cdr3_aa | cdr3_nt
. | TRBD1 | TRBJ1-4 | TRBV11-2 | CASSLPSGGFGEKLFF | TGTGCCAGCAGCTTACCGTCAGGGGGCTTCGGTGAAAAACTGTTTTTT
. | . | TRBJ2-1 | TRBV11-3 | CASSSDSGQNNEQFF | TGTGCCAGCAGCTCAGATAGTGGGCAAAACAATGAGCAGTTCTTC
. | TRBD1 | TRBJ2-6 | TRBV5-1 | CASSPKDRVGGANVLTF | TGCGCCAGCAGCCCGAAGGACAGGGTGGGTGGGGCCAACGTCCTGACTTTC
. | TRBD1 | TRBJ1-1 | TRBV28 | CASSLPGTGGRGAFF | TGTGCCAGCAGTTTACCTGGGACAGGGGGCAGGGGGGCTTTCTTT
. | . | TRBJ2-3 | TRBV6-1 | CASSEYTDTQYF | TGTGCCAGCAGTGAATATACAGATACGCAGTATTTT
once | . | TRBJ1-2 | TRBV2 | CASSEFARRANYGYTF | TGTGCCAGCAGTGAATTTGCTCGAAGAGCTAACTATGGCTACACCTTC
. | TRBD1 | TRBJ2-5 | TRBV5-1 | CASSIDRAETQYF | TGCGCCAGCAGCATCGACAGGGCAGAGACCCAGTACTTC
. | TRBD2 | TRBJ2-5 | TRBV12-3/TRBV12-4 | CASQRGPGETQYF | TGTGCCAGCCAGCGGGGTCCGGGGGAGACCCAGTACTTC
. | . | TRBJ1-5 | TRBV19 | CASSSQASNQPQHF | TGTGCCAGTAGTTCCCAGGCGAGCAATCAGCCCCAGCATTTT
once | . | TRBJ2-7 | TRBV25-1 | CASSELGRGYEQYF | TGTGCCAGCAGTGAATTAGGCAGGGGCTACGAGCAGTACTTC
. | . | TRBJ1-5 | TRBV5-1 | CASSLGGGGQPQHF | TGCGCCAGCAGCTTGGGTGGGGGGGGACAGCCCCAGCATTTT
. | . | TRBJ2-2 | TRBV2 | CASSVDWNTGELFF | TGTGCCAGCAGTGTGGACTGGAACACCGGGGAGCTGTTTTTT